These 20 T cell receptor beta chains were sequenced from one sample in a study of blood T cell repertoires in COVID-19 (dated by TCRdb to 2020 to 2021). Library preparation was by the immunoSEQ multiplex PCR assay. As stored in TCRdb, this immuneACCESS dataset retains in-frame rearrangements with V and J assigned. A fraction of the clones does not appear; measured against another copy, unresolved V genes explain less than half of the discrepancy, and the remainder lacks a known reason. Within this sample are around 250,000 clones, with 70% to 90% of them counted one time only. Around 2.9% of the sample goes to the ten largest clones. The sequencing input was peripheral blood. The receptors were sampled from a woman under 40 with active or convalescent COVID-19.

The gene calls are TRBV6-5 and TRBJ2-3; TRBD1 agrees at 7 bases. The CDR3 is 15 residues long. Per germline, CDR1 MNHEY and CDR2 SVGAGI. V lost 6 bases to trimming and J lost 6 bases; unmatched junction nucleotides: 12. The CDR3 sequence: CASRQTGFYDDTQYF. CDR3 bases: TGTGCCAGCAGGCAGACAGGGTTCTACGATGATACGCAGTATTTT.

The chain combines TRBV6-2 or TRBV6-3 with TRBJ1-1; possibly TRBD1 for D (5 bases). Germline V gene sequence: CDR1 MNHEY, CDR2 SVGEGT. The CDR3 length is 15 residues. Trimming left V 2 bases short and J 0 bases short, with 10 bases between. This CDR3 reads CASSYQGYMNTEAFF. CDR3 DNA sequence: TGTGCCAGCAGTTACCAGGGATATATGAACACTGAAGCTTTCTTT.

In this sample, this clone turned up once. The chain combines TRBV5-8 with TRBJ2-6, with 8 positions matching TRBD1. CDR1 and CDR2 (germline): SGHTS, YDEGEE. This CDR3 has 18 amino acids. The trim removed 4 bases at V and 2 bases at J, leaving 11 bases unmatched. The CDR3 nucleotides are TGTGCCAGCAGCCACATCCTCCCAGGGGGCCCTGGGGCCAACGTCCTGACTTTC. Amino acids: CASSHILPGGPGANVLTF.

The V and J genes are TRBV19 and TRBJ1-6, with TRBD1 identical over 9 bases. The CDR3 loop spans 16 amino acids. Germline CDR1 and CDR2: LNHDA and SQIVND (reference sequence). J gave up 7 bases and V 2 bases, and 6 bases lay outside the gene matches. The DNA for the CDR3 is TGTGCCAGTAGTATAACGGTGGGACAGGGAAATTCACCCCTCCACTTT. Translation: CASSITVGQGNSPLHF.

This sequence joins TRBV28 and TRBJ1-6; 7 nucleotides match TRBD1. The CDR3 covers 16 residues. Germline V gives CDR1 MDHEN, CDR2 SYDVKM. J lost 18 bases, V lost 1 base, and 18 bases had no gene match. This CDR3 reads CASSLFQGGRGGLHHF. The CDR3 coding sequence is TGTGCCAGCAGTTTATTCCAGGGGGGAAGAGGGGGTCTTCACCACTTT.

This chain links TRBV5-4 with TRBJ2-7; 9 nucleotides match TRBD2. CDR1 and CDR2 (germline): SGHNT, YYREEE (reference sequence). This CDR3 spans 16 amino acids. Losses at the gene ends were 4 bases for V and 0 bases for J; bases not matched to a gene: 8. The CDR3: CASSRSGGLPSYEQYF. CDR3 nucleotide sequence: TGTGCCAGCAGCAGAAGCGGGGGGCTACCCTCCTACGAGCAGTACTTC.

This chain links TRBV6-6 with TRBJ2-2; unclear D gene. V was trimmed by 2 bases and J by 8 bases, leaving 9 bases between them. The CDR3 extends over 13 amino acids. Germline CDR1 and CDR2: MNHNY and SVGAGI (reference sequence). The chain's CDR3 is CASSYTLSGELFF. DNA of the CDR3: TGTGCCAGCAGTTACACCCTCAGTGGGGAGCTGTTTTTT.

The chain combines TRBV3-1 (or the pseudogene TRBV3-2) with TRBJ1-4; D perhaps matches TRBD1 (6 bases). The CDR3 length is 15 residues. Per germline, CDR1 LGHDT and CDR2 YNNKEL (reference sequence). V was pared by 4 bases and J by 8 bases, with 17 bases between. CDR3 loop: CASSLFAGVREKLFF. The DNA of the CDR3 is TGTGCCAGCAGCCTTTTTGCAGGGGTTCGAGAAAAACTGTTTTTT.

The chain recombines TRBV27 with TRBJ1-5, with 8 bases matching TRBD1. The length of the CDR3 is 14 residues. CDR1 MNHEY and CDR2 SMNVEV come from the germline V gene (reference sequence). Unmatched junction bases numbered 7, after V lost 5 bases and J lost 7 bases. DNA of the CDR3: TGTGCCAGCAGTATACAGGGGGTAGGGCAGCCCCAGCATTTT. This sequence encodes CASSIQGVGQPQHF.

The chain couples TRBV7-3 to TRBJ2-1, with D possibly being TRBD2 (7 bases). This CDR3 spans 17 amino acids. Germline V gene lookup returns CDR1 SGHTA and CDR2 FQGTGA. Trimming took off 2 bases at V and 0 bases at J, with 14 bases between the two ends. The CDR3 sequence: CASSLAGASSSYNEQFF. CDR3 sequence (DNA): TGTGCCAGCAGCTTAGCGGGGGCCTCGAGCTCCTACAATGAGCAGTTCTTC.

V usage is TRBV23-1 and J usage is TRBJ1-5, with D unresolved. TRBV23-1 is an ORF; its function is uncertain. The CDR3 extends over 15 amino acids. V shed 0 bases and J shed 4 bases, with 10 bases lying between them. The DNA for the CDR3 is TGCGCCAGCAGTCAATCATGGCCAGAAAATCAGCCCCAGCATTTT. Translating it yields CASSQSWPENQPQHF.

V usage is TRBV19 and J usage is TRBJ1-1, with 7 bases matching TRBD1. CDR3 length: 16 amino acids. Germline V gives CDR1 LNHDA, CDR2 SQIVND (reference sequence). V lost 3 bases and J lost 0; bases outside the gene matches: 7. CDR3 DNA: TGTGCCAGTAGTATTACGAGGGGGCAAGTGAACACTGAAGCTTTCTTT. Its translation: CASSITRGQVNTEAFF.

The rearrangement joins TRBV13 to TRBJ2-1; possibly TRBD2 for D (7 bases). Germline values: CDR1 PRHDT, CDR2 FYEKMQ (reference sequence). Trimming left V 5 bases short and J 1 base short, with 18 bases between. The CDR3 has 17 amino acids. The CDR3 loop reads CASSEFTGGPSYNEQFF. The CDR3 bases are TGTGCCAGCAGCGAGTTCACGGGGGGCCCGTCCTACAATGAGCAGTTCTTC.

The V and J genes are TRBV6-4 and TRBJ1-5, with D tentatively TRBD1 (6 bases). Germline CDR1 reads MRHNA; CDR2 reads SNTAGT. The CDR3 has 14 amino acids. Between the trimmed V and J ends, which lost 7 bases and 7 bases, there was a span of 17 bases. This CDR3 reads CASIGGGMRQPQHF. The CDR3 DNA reads TGTGCCAGCATAGGGGGGGGCATGAGACAGCCCCAGCATTTT.

The rearrangement uses TRBV19 and TRBJ1-1; D remains unclear. This CDR3 is 16 amino acids long. V lost 0 bases to trimming and J lost 4 bases, with 15 bases between them. In germline, CDR1 is LNHDA, CDR2 SQIVND (reference sequence). The CDR3, as DNA: TGTGCCAGTAGTATAGATTTGCGGTTGAGGCGCACTGAAGCTTTCTTT. Translation gives CASSIDLRLRRTEAFF.

This chain uses TRBV6-5 with TRBJ1-4; 8 bases match TRBD1. V dropped 7 bases and J dropped 5; count of bases not matched to a gene: 3. The CDR3 is made up of 13 amino acids. The germline V gene has CDR1 MNHEY and CDR2 SVGAGI. CDR3 protein: CASKRQGNEKLFF. CDR3 DNA sequence: TGTGCCAGCAAACGACAGGGGAATGAAAAACTGTTTTTT.

This clone was recorded a few times. The chain links TRBV2 to TRBJ2-5; 7 nucleotides line up with TRBD1. Germline V gene data show CDR1 as SNHLY and CDR2 as FYNNEI. CDR3 length: 13 amino acids. The trim removed 6 bases at V and 0 bases at J, leaving 1 base unmatched. The CDR3 loop is CASSGQDQETQYF. The DNA of the CDR3 is TGTGCCAGCAGCGGACAGGACCAAGAGACCCAGTACTTC.

The rearrangement joins TRBV24-1 to TRBJ2-1; 8 bases are a match to TRBD2. V lost 0 bases and J lost 3; bases outside the gene matches: 3. The CDR3 is 16 amino acids. From germline, CDR1 is KGHDR and CDR2 SFDVKD. The CDR3 reads CATSDLRAGDYNEQFF. The DNA for the CDR3 is TGTGCCACCAGTGATTTGCGAGCGGGGGACTACAATGAGCAGTTCTTC.

This clone was seen a few times. The chain recombines TRBV7-9 with TRBJ2-7, with TRBD1 matching over 10 bases. The CDR3 runs 15 residues. V trimming: 4 bases; J trimming: 5 bases; junction bases outside the gene matches: 8. Germline V lookup: CDR1 SEHNR, CDR2 FQNEAQ (reference sequence). The CDR3 loop is CASSYFRQGAHEQYF. CDR3 nucleotide sequence: TGTGCCAGCAGCTACTTTCGACAGGGGGCCCACGAGCAGTACTTC.

This clone was picked up one time. The chain carries TRBV2 and TRBJ1-1, with D hard to call. V was cut by 6 bases and J by 2 bases, with 10 bases left in between. Germline CDR1 is SNHLY and CDR2 is FYNNEI. CDR3 length: 13 amino acids. The CDR3 bases are TGTGCCAGCAGGGCACAGTCTAACACTGAAGCTTTCTTT. Translated: CASRAQSNTEAFF.